One TCR beta chain is described in this entry. Other DNA sequences in this sample translate to the same CDR3. The data stem from a study of cytomegalovirus exposure and HLA in healthy donors. Clones were sequenced by immunoSEQ multiplex PCR, and TCRdb holds only the in-frame ones, with some missing. The data hold about 120,000 clones, with more than 75% observed a single time. V was shortened by 3 bases and J by 4 bases, with 10 bases between the two germline ends. Germline CDR1 reads LNHDA; CDR2 reads SQIVND (reference sequence). The CDR3 spans 14 residues. The clonotype comes from a woman aged 30 to 39 in good health and CMV-seronegative. V usage is TRBV19 and J usage is TRBJ1-5, with D unresolved. Sequencing was performed on PBMCs. Here the CDR3 DNA reads TGTGCCAGTAGTATTCTAACAGAGAATCAGCCCCAGCATTTT. This translates into CASSILTENQPQHF.